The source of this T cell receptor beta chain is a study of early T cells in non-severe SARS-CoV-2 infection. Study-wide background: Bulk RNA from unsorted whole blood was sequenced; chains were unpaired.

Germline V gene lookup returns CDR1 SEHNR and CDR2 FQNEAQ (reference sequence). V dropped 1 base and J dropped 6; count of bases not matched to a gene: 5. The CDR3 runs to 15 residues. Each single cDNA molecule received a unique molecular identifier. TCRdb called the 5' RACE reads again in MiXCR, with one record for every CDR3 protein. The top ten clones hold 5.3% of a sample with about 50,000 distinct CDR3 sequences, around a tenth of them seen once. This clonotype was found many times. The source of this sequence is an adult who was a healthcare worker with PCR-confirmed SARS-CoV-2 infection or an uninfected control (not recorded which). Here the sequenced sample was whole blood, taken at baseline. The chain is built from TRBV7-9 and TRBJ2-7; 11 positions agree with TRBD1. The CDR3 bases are TGTGCCAGCAGCTTAGGTATGGGACAGGGGGGCGAGCAGTACTTC. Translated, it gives CASSLGMGQGGEQYF.